This TCR beta chain was sequenced during a study of OX40 agonist ivuxolimab in advanced cancers. On the study more broadly: A mean age of roughly 66 years, range about 20 to 79, was recorded, and approximately 79% were male. Study-wide points: Determination of antigen specificity was not performed for the expanded peripheral T cells. Individuals who were partial responders at 0.1-3.0 mg/kg had clonal expansion that ranked among the lowest.

The germline gives CDR1 MNHEY, CDR2 SVGAGI. V lost 5 bases and J 10 bases, leaving 17 bases between the germline ends. CDR3 length: 13 amino acids. Of note for this clone: The antigen remains undetermined.

Profiling relied on immunoSEQ multiplex PCR, and the TCRdb table lists in-frame clones only, not all of them. Of 70,000 to 95,000 clones in the sample, around 83% were seen once. Sequencing used CD4+ or CD8+ T cells sorted from blood, obtained in a trial of the OX40 agonist ivuxolimab. The chain combines TRBV6-5 with TRBJ1-1; D is ambiguous. This TCR came from an adult with an advanced solid tumor such as melanoma, head and neck, liver or kidney cancer. CDR3 loop: CASSRMLNTGAFF. In DNA, the CDR3 is TGTGCCAGCAGTAGAATGCTCAACACGGGAGCTTTCTTT.